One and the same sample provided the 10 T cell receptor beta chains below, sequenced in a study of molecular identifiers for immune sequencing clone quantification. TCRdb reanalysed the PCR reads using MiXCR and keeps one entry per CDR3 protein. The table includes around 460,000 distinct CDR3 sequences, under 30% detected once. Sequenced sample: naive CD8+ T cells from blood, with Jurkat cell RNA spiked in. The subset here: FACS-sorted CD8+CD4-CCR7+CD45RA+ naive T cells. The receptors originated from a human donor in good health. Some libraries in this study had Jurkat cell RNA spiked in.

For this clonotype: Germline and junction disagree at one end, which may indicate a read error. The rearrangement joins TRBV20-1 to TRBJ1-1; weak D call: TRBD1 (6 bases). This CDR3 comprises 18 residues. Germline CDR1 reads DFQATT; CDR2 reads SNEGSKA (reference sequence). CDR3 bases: TGCGGTGCTAGAAATCCGGGACACTCGCCCCAAATGAACACTGAAGCTTTCTTT. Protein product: CGARNPGHSPQMNTEAFF.

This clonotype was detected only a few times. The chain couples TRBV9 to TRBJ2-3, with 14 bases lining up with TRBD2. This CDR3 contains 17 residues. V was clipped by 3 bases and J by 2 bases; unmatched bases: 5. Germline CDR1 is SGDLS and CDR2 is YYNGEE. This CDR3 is CASSGGLAGGSTDTQYF. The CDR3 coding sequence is TGTGCCAGCAGCGGCGGACTAGCGGGAGGCTCCACAGATACGCAGTATTTT.

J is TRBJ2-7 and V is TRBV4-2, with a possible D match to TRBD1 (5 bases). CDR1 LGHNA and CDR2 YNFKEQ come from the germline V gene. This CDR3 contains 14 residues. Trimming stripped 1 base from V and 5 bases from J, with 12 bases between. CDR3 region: CASSQGQGRDEQYF. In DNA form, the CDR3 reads TGTGCCAGCAGCCAAGGCCAGGGCAGGGACGAGCAGTACTTC.

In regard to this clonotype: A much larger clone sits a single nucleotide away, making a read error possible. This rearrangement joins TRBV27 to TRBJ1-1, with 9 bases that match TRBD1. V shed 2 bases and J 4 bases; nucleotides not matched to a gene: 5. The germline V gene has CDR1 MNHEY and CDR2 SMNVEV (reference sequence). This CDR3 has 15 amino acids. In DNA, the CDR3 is TGTGCCAGCAGTTTAACAGGGGGCGGTGGCACTGAAGCTTTCTTT. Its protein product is CASSLTGGGGTEAFF.

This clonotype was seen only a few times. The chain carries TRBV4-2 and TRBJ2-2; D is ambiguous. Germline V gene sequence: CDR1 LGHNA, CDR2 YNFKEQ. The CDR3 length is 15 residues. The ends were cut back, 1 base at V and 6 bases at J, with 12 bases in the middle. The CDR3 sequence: CASSQAAVGSGELFF. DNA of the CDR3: TGTGCCAGCAGCCAAGCCGCCGTCGGGTCCGGGGAGCTGTTTTTT.

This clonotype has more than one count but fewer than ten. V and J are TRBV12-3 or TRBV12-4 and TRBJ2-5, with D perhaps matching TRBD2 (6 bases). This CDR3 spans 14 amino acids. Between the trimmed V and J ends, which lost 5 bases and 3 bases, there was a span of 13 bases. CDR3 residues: CASSPSRREETQYF. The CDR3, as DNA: TGTGCCAGCAGTCCCTCTAGGAGGGAAGAGACCCAGTACTTC.

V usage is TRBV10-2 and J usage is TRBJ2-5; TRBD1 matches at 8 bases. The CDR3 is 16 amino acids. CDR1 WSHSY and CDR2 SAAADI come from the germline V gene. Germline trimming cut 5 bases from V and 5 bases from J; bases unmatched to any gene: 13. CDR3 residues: CASSRQTGAPGETQYF. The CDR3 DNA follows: TGCGCCAGCAGTCGACAGACAGGGGCCCCGGGGGAGACCCAGTACTTC.

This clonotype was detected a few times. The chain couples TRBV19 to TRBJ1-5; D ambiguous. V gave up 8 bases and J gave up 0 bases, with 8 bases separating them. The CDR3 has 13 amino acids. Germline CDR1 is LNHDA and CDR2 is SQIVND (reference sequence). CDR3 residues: CASEAYSNQPQHF. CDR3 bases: TGTGCCAGTGAGGCCTATAGCAATCAGCCCCAGCATTTT.

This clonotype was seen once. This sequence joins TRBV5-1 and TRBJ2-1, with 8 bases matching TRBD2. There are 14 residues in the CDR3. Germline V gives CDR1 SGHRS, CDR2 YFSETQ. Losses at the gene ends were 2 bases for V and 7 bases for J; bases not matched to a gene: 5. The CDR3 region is CASSFPSGLNEQFF. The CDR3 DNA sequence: TGCGCCAGCAGCTTTCCTAGCGGGCTGAATGAGCAGTTCTTC.

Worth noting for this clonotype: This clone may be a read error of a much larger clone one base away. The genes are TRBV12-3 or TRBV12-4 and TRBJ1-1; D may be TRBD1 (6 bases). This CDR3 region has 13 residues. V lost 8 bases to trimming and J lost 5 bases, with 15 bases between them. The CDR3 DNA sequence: TGTGCCAGCGGGGCCGGGACACAGACTGAAGCTTTCTTT. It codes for CASGAGTQTEAFF.